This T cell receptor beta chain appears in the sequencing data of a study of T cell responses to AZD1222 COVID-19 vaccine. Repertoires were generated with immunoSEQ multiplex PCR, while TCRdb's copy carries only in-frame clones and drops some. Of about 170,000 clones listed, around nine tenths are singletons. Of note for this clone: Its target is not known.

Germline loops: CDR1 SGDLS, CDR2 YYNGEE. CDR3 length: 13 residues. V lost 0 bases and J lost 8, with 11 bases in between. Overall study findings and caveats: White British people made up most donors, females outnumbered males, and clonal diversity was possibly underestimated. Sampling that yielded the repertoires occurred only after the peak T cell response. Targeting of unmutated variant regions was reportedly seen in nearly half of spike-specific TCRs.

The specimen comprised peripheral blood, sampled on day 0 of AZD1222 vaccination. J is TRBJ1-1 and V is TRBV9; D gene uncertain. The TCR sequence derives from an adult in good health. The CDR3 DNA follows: TGTGCCAGCAGCGTAGGGGCGGGTTACGAAGCTTTCTTT. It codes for CASSVGAGYEAFF.